The T cell receptor (beta chain) under discussion was sequenced for a study of beta chain features in type 1 diabetes. As for the study in general: What patients shared with healthy donors was a similar profile of age, gender and cell yields.

For this clone: The antigen is undetermined.

Study-level findings and limits: Junctions at VDJ sites from type 1 diabetes patients had fewer insertions and more deletions. In all four CD4+ subsets, TCRB CDR3 length was significantly, moderately reduced in type 1 diabetes. Researchers reported that naive, central memory and Treg TCRB repertoires appeared more similar in patients than in healthy donors.

The CDR3 has 15 residues. The ends were cut back, 5 bases at V and 4 bases at J, with 15 bases in the middle. CDR1 is SGHAT, CDR2 FQNNGV, per germline. In total, each donor contributed a single heparinised blood draw that averaged around 0.12 L. The study reverse transcribed the entire isolated RNA, so it sequenced expressed TCRB transcripts. TCRdb's copy holds only in-frame clones and misses some; the assay was immunoSEQ multiplex PCR. The table includes 240,000 or so clones, approximately 20% detected once. The sample consisted of naive CD4+ T cells from blood. The TCR originated in a woman aged 40 to 50 with type 1 diabetes. The chain links TRBV11-2 to TRBJ2-1; maybe TRBD1 (5 bases). The CDR3 protein is CASSLSVTDYNEQFF. The CDR3 nucleotides are TGTGCCAGCAGCCTATCGGTGACAGATTACAATGAGCAGTTCTTC. The full variable domain, completed using reference TRBV11-2 and TRBJ2-1, is EAGVAQSPRYKIIEKRQSVAFWCNPISGHATLYWYQQILGQGPKLLIQFQNNGVVDDSQLPKDRFSAERLKGVDSTLKIQPAKLEDSAVYLCASSLSVTDYNEQFFGPGTRLTVL.